The clone carrying this T cell receptor beta chain was recorded a few times. Its cognate antigen is unknown. TCRdb keeps only in-frame clones here, not all; method: immunoSEQ multiplex PCR. The sample holds some 180,000 clones, approximately 86% seen once. The data stem from a study of cytomegalovirus exposure and HLA in healthy donors. This CDR3 region has 13 residues. The V and J ends lost 0 bases and 4 bases respectively, with 4 bases between them. CDR1 LGHNA and CDR2 YSLEER come from the germline V gene. Points from the study as a whole: Reports indicated that the classifier achieved high specificity and sensitivity in diagnosing cytomegalovirus status. According to a subsequent analysis, TCR clusters identified in the first cohort showed a tendency to co-occur across the approximately 110 validation repertoires.

The TCR was taken from a man aged 25-40 years in good health and CMV-seropositive. J is TRBJ1-3 and V is TRBV4-3; the D is unclear. Sequencing used PBMCs. The CDR3 bases are TGCGCCAGCAGCCAAGAATTCGGAAACACCATATATTTT. This sequence encodes CASSQEFGNTIYF.